These T cell receptor beta chains were read from a single sample in a study of CD8+CD57+ T cells in acquired aplastic anemia. TCRdb recomputed calls from the reads with MiXCR, one row per CDR3 protein. Counted here are about 81,000 distinct CDR3 sequences, around 44% occurring once; the ten biggest clones make up 60% to 75%. Sequencing was done on a sample of sorted CD4+, CD8+, or CD8+CD57+ T cells (not recorded which) from PBMCs. Every receptor here comes from a human donor in good health, serving as a control. CDR3s include the opening cysteine and the closing phenylalanine or tryptophan. Each record gives: V gene, J gene, D gene, clone size, CDR3 protein, CDR3 DNA. A D gene is named only where the DNA matches it firmly. The size field is filled for only some rows; it gives once, few, many or a size class.

V gene: TRBV7-8; J gene: TRBJ2-5; D gene: .; clone size: .; CDR3 protein: CASSHSRETQYF; CDR3 DNA: TGTGCCAGCAGCCACTCTCGAGAGACCCAGTACTTC
V gene: TRBV24-1; J gene: TRBJ2-7; D gene: TRBD2; clone size: .; CDR3 protein: CATSDASGRGYEQYF; CDR3 DNA: TGTGCCACCAGTGATGCTAGCGGGAGAGGGTACGAGCAGTACTTC
V gene: TRBV12-3/TRBV12-4; J gene: TRBJ1-5; D gene: .; clone size: many; CDR3 protein: CASSLGFGFQPQHF; CDR3 DNA: TGTGCCAGCAGTTTAGGATTCGGTTTCCAGCCCCAGCATTTT
V gene: TRBV19; J gene: TRBJ1-1; D gene: .; clone size: once; CDR3 protein: CASSVGFEPFF; CDR3 DNA: TGTGCCAGTAGTGTTGGATTTGAACCATTCTTT
V gene: TRBV10-3; J gene: TRBJ2-7; D gene: .; clone size: .; CDR3 protein: CAIRLQGSYEQYF; CDR3 DNA: TGTGCCATCAGACTACAGGGTTCCTACGAGCAGTACTTC
V gene: TRBV7-9; J gene: TRBJ2-7; D gene: .; clone size: .; CDR3 protein: CASSSKEGEQYF; CDR3 DNA: TGTGCCAGCAGCTCGAAGGAGGGCGAGCAGTACTTC
V gene: TRBV9; J gene: TRBJ2-5; D gene: .; clone size: .; CDR3 protein: CASSVVEGREETQYF; CDR3 DNA: TGTGCCAGCAGCGTAGTTGAAGGACGGGAGGAGACCCAGTACTTC
V gene: TRBV5-1; J gene: TRBJ2-7; D gene: TRBD1; clone size: .; CDR3 protein: CASSLAPTGNEQYF; CDR3 DNA: TGCGCCAGCAGCTTGGCCCCGACAGGGAACGAGCAGTACTTC
V gene: TRBV10-3; J gene: TRBJ2-7; D gene: .; clone size: .; CDR3 protein: CAISAEGSSYEQYF; CDR3 DNA: TGTGCCATCAGTGCCGAGGGAAGCTCCTACGAGCAGTACTTC
V gene: TRBV29-1; J gene: TRBJ1-2; D gene: TRBD1; clone size: .; CDR3 protein: CSVDKSGGTGGYTF; CDR3 DNA: TGCAGCGTTGATAAATCGGGCGGGACAGGGGGCTACACCTTC
V gene: TRBV19; J gene: TRBJ1-5; D gene: .; clone size: .; CDR3 protein: CASRNQGSEPQHF; CDR3 DNA: TGTGCCAGTAGGAATCAGGGGTCAGAGCCCCAGCATTTT
V gene: TRBV29-1; J gene: TRBJ2-1; D gene: .; clone size: many; CDR3 protein: CSVAADGDEQFF; CDR3 DNA: TGCAGCGTTGCTGCCGACGGGGATGAGCAGTTCTTC
V gene: TRBV24-1; J gene: TRBJ2-7; D gene: TRBD2; clone size: .; CDR3 protein: CATSDPGLGYEQYF; CDR3 DNA: TGTGCCACCAGTGATCCGGGACTAGGCTACGAGCAGTACTTC
V gene: TRBV2; J gene: TRBJ2-7; D gene: TRBD1; clone size: few; CDR3 protein: CASISQGALHEQYF; CDR3 DNA: TGTGCCAGCATATCACAGGGGGCTCTCCACGAGCAGTACTTC
V gene: TRBV11-3; J gene: TRBJ2-7; D gene: TRBD2; clone size: .; CDR3 protein: CASEGAGGPPEQYF; CDR3 DNA: TGTGCCAGCGAGGGGGCGGGAGGGCCACCCGAGCAGTACTTC
V gene: TRBV5-5; J gene: TRBJ1-1; D gene: .; clone size: few; CDR3 protein: CASSLGPSEAFF; CDR3 DNA: TGTGCCAGCAGCTTGGGGCCATCTGAAGCTTTCTTT
V gene: TRBV10-3; J gene: TRBJ2-1; D gene: .; clone size: many; CDR3 protein: CAISGKGEQFF; CDR3 DNA: TGTGCCATCAGTGGGAAGGGTGAGCAGTTCTTC
V gene: TRBV6-5; J gene: TRBJ2-7; D gene: .; clone size: many; CDR3 protein: CASSYSDRGYEQYF; CDR3 DNA: TGTGCCAGCAGTTACTCGGACAGAGGATACGAGCAGTACTTC
V gene: TRBV3-1; J gene: TRBJ2-5; D gene: .; clone size: few; CDR3 protein: CASSKPGEETQYF; CDR3 DNA: TGTGCCAGCAGTAAACCCGGGGAAGAGACCCAGTACTTC
V gene: TRBV20-1; J gene: TRBJ2-1; D gene: .; clone size: few; CDR3 protein: CSATTSEEQRPTYNEQFF; CDR3 DNA: TGCAGTGCTACAACCTCGGAGGAACAGCGGCCCACCTACAATGAGCAGTTCTTC
V gene: TRBV29-1; J gene: TRBJ2-3; D gene: .; clone size: .; CDR3 protein: CSVDGGSDTQYF; CDR3 DNA: TGCAGCGTTGACGGGGGCAGCGATACGCAGTATTTT
V gene: TRBV30; J gene: TRBJ1-1; D gene: .; clone size: few; CDR3 protein: CAWSGTSNTEAFF; CDR3 DNA: TGTGCCTGGAGTGGGACATCGAACACTGAAGCTTTCTTT
V gene: TRBV10-1; J gene: TRBJ1-3; D gene: .; clone size: .; CDR3 protein: CASSLGEPGNTIYF; CDR3 DNA: TGCGCCAGCAGTCTGGGTGAACCTGGAAACACCATATATTTT
V gene: TRBV5-1; J gene: TRBJ1-1; D gene: TRBD1; clone size: once; CDR3 protein: CASSGRDRGNTEAFF; CDR3 DNA: TGCGCCAGCAGCGGGCGGGACAGGGGGAACACTGAAGCTTTCTTT
V gene: TRBV24-1; J gene: TRBJ2-7; D gene: .; clone size: many; CDR3 protein: CATSDSYEQYF; CDR3 DNA: TGTGCCACCAGCGACTCCTACGAGCAGTACTTC
V gene: TRBV19; J gene: TRBJ1-4; D gene: .; clone size: .; CDR3 protein: CASSDRYNEKLFF; CDR3 DNA: TGTGCCAGTAGCGACCGCTACAATGAAAAACTGTTTTTT
V gene: TRBV7-8; J gene: TRBJ1-4; D gene: .; clone size: .; CDR3 protein: CARSNKGATNEKLFF; CDR3 DNA: TGTGCCCGCAGCAATAAGGGGGCAACTAATGAAAAACTGTTTTTT
V gene: TRBV20-1; J gene: TRBJ2-7; D gene: .; clone size: .; CDR3 protein: CSARGAGRELYEQYF; CDR3 DNA: TGCAGTGCTAGGGGGGCAGGGCGGGAGCTCTACGAGCAGTACTTC
V gene: TRBV15; J gene: TRBJ2-7; D gene: TRBD2; clone size: .; CDR3 protein: CATSRDAGGDYEQYF; CDR3 DNA: TGTGCCACCAGCAGAGATGCGGGAGGAGACTACGAGCAGTACTTC
V gene: TRBV25-1; J gene: TRBJ2-7; D gene: TRBD2; clone size: .; CDR3 protein: CASSALAGAGSYEQYF; CDR3 DNA: TGTGCCAGCAGTGCCCTAGCGGGAGCGGGTTCCTACGAGCAGTACTTC
V gene: TRBV7-6; J gene: TRBJ1-3; D gene: .; clone size: .; CDR3 protein: CASSLRTANTIYF; CDR3 DNA: TGTGCCAGCAGCTTACGTACGGCGAACACCATATATTTT
V gene: TRBV9; J gene: TRBJ2-1; D gene: TRBD2; clone size: .; CDR3 protein: CASSVATGTSGGIYNEQFF; CDR3 DNA: TGTGCCAGCAGCGTAGCTACAGGGACTAGCGGGGGGATCTACAATGAGCAGTTCTTC
V gene: TRBV6-1; J gene: TRBJ2-7; D gene: .; clone size: .; CDR3 protein: CASWGNPEQYF; CDR3 DNA: TGTGCCAGTTGGGGGAATCCCGAGCAGTACTTC
V gene: TRBV5-1; J gene: TRBJ2-5; D gene: .; clone size: many; CDR3 protein: CASRGTRSMETQYF; CDR3 DNA: TGCGCCAGCAGGGGGACGCGGAGCATGGAGACCCAGTACTTC